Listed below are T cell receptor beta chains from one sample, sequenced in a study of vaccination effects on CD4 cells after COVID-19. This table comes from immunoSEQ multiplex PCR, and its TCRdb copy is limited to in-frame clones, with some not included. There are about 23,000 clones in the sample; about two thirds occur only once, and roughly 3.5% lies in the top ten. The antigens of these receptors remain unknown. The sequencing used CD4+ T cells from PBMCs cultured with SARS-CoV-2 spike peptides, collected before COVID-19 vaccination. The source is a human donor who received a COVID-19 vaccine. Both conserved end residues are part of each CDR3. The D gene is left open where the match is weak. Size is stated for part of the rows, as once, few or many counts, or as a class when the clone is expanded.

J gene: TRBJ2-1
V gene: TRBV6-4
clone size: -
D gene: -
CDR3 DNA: TGTGCCAGCAGTGTGGCTAGCACGAACAATGAGCAGTTCTTC
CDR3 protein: CASSVASTNNEQFF

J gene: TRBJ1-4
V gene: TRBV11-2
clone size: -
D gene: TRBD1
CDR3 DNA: TGTGCCAGCAGCTCCAACAGGGGAAGGGGTGAAAAACTGTTTTTT
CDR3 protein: CASSSNRGRGEKLFF

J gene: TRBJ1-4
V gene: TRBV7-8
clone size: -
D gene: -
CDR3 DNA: TGTGCCAGCAGCTTAAGAGGGGAAACTAATGAAAAACTGTTTTTT
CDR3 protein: CASSLRGETNEKLFF

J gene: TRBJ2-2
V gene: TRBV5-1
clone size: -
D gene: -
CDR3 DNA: TGCGCCAGCAGCCCTCAGGGGAAGAACACCGGGGAGCTGTTTTTT
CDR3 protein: CASSPQGKNTGELFF

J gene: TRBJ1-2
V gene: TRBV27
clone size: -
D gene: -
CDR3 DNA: TGTGCCAGCAGTTTTAATGGAATCAACTATGGCTACACCTTC
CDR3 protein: CASSFNGINYGYTF

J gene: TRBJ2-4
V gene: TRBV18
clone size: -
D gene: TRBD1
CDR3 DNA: TGTGCCAGCTCACCAGGCTTTGCAGGGGGCGATAAAAACATTCAGTACTTC
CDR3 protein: CASSPGFAGGDKNIQYF

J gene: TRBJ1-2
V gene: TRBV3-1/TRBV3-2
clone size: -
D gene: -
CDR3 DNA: TGTGCCAGCAGCCAAGTCGCGACAGGCTATGGCTACACCTTC
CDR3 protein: CASSQVATGYGYTF

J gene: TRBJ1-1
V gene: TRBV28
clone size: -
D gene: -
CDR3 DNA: TGTGCCAGCAGCGTCAGGGCCCCTCCTGAAGCTTTCTTT
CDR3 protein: CASSVRAPPEAFF

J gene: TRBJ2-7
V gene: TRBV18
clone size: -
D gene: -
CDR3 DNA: TGTGCCAGCTCACCGCGGCGGGGAGTAGGTATACTAAACGAGCAGTACTTC
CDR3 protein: CASSPRRGVGILNEQYF

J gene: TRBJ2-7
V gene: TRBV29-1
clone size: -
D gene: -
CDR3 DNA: TGCAGCGGATCAGAAAGCTCCTACGAGCAGTACTTC
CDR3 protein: CSGSESSYEQYF

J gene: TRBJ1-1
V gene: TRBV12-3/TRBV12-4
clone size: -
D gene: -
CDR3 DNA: TGTGCCAGCAGCCCGGGGATGAACACTGAAGCTTTCTTT
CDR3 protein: CASSPGMNTEAFF

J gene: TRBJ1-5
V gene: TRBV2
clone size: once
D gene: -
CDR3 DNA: TGTGCCAGCACCCCAGAAAGCAATCAGCCCCAGCATTTT
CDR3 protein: CASTPESNQPQHF

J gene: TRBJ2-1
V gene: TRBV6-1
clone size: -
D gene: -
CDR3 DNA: TGTGCCAGCAGTGAAGTAGGTGAGCAGTTCTTC
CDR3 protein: CASSEVGEQFF

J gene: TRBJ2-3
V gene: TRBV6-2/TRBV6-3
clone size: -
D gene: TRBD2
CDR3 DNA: TGTGCCAGCAGTTACGATCCTAGCGGGGGGGTCACAGATACGCAGTATTTT
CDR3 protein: CASSYDPSGGVTDTQYF

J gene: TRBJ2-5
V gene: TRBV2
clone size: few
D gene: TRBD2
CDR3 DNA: TGTGCCAGCAGTGTCGAGGCGGGGGGGCCGCTCTTTGGTATAGAGACCCAGTACTTC
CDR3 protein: CASSVEAGGPLFGIETQYF

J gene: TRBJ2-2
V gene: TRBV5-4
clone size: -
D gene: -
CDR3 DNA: TGTGCCAGCAGCTTGGTTAGGGGAAACACCGGGGAGCTGTTTTTT
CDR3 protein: CASSLVRGNTGELFF

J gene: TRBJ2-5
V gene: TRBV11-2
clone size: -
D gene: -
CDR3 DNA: TGTGCCAGCAGCTTAGGGTCGTTGGGGCGTCGGAAAAAAGAGACCCAGTACTTC
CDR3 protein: CASSLGSLGRRKKETQYF

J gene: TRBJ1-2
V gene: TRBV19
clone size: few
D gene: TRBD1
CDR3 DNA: TGTGCCAGTAGTGCCCCGCGCGGGGACAGGGGGCGTCATGGGTACTATGGCTACACCTTC
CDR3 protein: CASSAPRGDRGRHGYYGYTF

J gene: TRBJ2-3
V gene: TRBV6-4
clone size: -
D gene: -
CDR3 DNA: TGTGCCAGCAGTGACTCGATCGGCGCAGATACGCAGTATTTT
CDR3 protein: CASSDSIGADTQYF

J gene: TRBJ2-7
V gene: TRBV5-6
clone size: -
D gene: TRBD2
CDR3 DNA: TGTGCCAGCAGCCCGAGGGGACTAGCGGGAGGGATAACCTACGAGCAGTACTTC
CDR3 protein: CASSPRGLAGGITYEQYF

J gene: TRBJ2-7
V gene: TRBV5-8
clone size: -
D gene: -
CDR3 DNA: TGTGCCAGCAGCCCCGCAGCGGCGAGCTCCTACGAGCAGTACTTC
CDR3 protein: CASSPAAASSYEQYF

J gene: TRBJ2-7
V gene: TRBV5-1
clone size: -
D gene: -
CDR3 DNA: TGCGCCAGCAGCTTGTCGGGGTTCGAGCAGTACTTC
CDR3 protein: CASSLSGFEQYF

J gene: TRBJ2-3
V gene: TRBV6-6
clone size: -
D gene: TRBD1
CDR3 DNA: TGTGCCAGCTCGGGACAGGGGGGCACAGATACGCAGTATTTT
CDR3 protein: CASSGQGGTDTQYF

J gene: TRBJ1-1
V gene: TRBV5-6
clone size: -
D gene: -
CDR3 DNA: TGTGCCAGCAGCCCCCCCTCGAGGGCCACTGAAGCTTTCTTT
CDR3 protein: CASSPPSRATEAFF

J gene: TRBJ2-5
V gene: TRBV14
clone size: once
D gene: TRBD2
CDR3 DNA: TGTGCCAGCAGCCAAGATTTTATACCCTGGCGGACTAGCGGGAGGGAGGAGACCCAGTACTTC
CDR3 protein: CASSQDFIPWRTSGREETQYF

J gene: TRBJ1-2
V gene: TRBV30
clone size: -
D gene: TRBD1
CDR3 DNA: TGTGCCTACAGGGGGCGCCGAAGTGGCTACACCTTC
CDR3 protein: CAYRGRRSGYTF

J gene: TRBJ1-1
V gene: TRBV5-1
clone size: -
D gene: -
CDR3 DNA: TGCGCCAGCAGCTCGGGATCGAACACTGAAGCTTTCTTT
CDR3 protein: CASSSGSNTEAFF

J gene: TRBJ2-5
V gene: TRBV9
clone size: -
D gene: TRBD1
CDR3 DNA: TGTGCCAGCAGCGTACTCCCGGGACAGCAAGAGACCCAGTACTTC
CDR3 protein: CASSVLPGQQETQYF

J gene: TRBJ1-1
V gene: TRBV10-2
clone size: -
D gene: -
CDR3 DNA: TGCGCCAGCAGTGATCCCGGGGGCGTAGGGGGAACTGAAGCTTTCTTT
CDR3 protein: CASSDPGGVGGTEAFF

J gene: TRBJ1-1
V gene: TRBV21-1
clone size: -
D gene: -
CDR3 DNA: TGTGCCAGCAGCAAATATGGGACGGTGAACACTGAAGCTTTCTTT
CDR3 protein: CASSKYGTVNTEAFF

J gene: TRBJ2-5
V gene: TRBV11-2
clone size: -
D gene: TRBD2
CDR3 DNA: TGTGCCAGCAGCCCCTCTAGCGGGATTCAAGAGACCCAGTACTTC
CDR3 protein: CASSPSSGIQETQYF

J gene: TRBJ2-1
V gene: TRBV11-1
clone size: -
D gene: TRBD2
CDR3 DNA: TGTGCCAGCAGCTTATCGGCGGGAGCAGGAAAAAAAGAGCAGTTCTTC
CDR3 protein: CASSLSAGAGKKEQFF

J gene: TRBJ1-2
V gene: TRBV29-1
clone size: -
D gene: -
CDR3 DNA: TGCAGCGTTTGGGAGGGTACCCATGGCTACACCTTC
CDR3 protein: CSVWEGTHGYTF

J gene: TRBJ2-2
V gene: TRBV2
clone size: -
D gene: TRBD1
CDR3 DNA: TGTGCCAGTACCTTATCGGGACAGCGTGTAGCCGGGGAGCTGTTTTTT
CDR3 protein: CASTLSGQRVAGELFF

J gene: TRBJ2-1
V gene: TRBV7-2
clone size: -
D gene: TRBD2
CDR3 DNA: TGTGCCAGCAGCTTAGATCTAGCGGGGGCCCCTTACAATGAGCAGTTCTTC
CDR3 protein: CASSLDLAGAPYNEQFF

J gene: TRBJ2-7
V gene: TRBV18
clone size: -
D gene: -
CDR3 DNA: TGTGCCAGCTCACCACCTGGGACTTCCTACGAGCAGTACTTC
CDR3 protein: CASSPPGTSYEQYF

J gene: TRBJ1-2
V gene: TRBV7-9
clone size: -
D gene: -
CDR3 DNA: TGTGCCAGCAGAAAAGTCGGTGGCTATGGCTACACCTTC
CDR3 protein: CASRKVGGYGYTF

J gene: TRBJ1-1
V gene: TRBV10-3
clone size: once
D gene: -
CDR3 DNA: TGTGCCATCAGGGCCAGGGAAACGAACACTGAAGCTTTCTTT
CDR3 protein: CAIRARETNTEAFF

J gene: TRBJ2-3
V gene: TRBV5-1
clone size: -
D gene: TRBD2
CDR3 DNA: TGCGCCAGCAGCTTGGGATTCGGGACTAGGTCGGATACGCAGTATTTT
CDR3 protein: CASSLGFGTRSDTQYF

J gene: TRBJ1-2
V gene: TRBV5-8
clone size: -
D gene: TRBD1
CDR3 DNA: TGTGCCAGCAGAGGGACAGGCTTACTATTAAACTATGGCTACACCTTC
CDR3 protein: CASRGTGLLLNYGYTF

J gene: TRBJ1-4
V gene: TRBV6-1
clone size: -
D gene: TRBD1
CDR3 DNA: TGTGCCAGCAGTGAACAGGACAGGGGTTTTGAAAAACTGTTTTTT
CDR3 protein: CASSEQDRGFEKLFF

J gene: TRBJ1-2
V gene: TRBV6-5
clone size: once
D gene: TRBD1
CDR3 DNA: TGTGCCAGCAGGACGGGACAGGGAATCTATGGCTACACCTTC
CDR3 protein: CASRTGQGIYGYTF

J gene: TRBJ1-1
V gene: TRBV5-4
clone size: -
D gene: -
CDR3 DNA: TGTGCCAGCAGTTTACTGGGGGCCGGGTACACTGAAGCTTTCTTT
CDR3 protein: CASSLLGAGYTEAFF

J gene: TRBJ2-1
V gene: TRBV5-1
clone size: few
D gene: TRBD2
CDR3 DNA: TGCGCCAGCAGCTTGACTAGCGGGGGACGTACAAGTGAGCAGTTCTTC
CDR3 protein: CASSLTSGGRTSEQFF

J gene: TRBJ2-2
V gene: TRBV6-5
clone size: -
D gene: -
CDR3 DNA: TGTGCCACTATAGTGGGATCTAACACCGGGGAGCTGTTTTTT
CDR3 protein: CATIVGSNTGELFF

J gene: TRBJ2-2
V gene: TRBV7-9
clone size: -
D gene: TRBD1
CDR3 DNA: TGTGCCAGCAGCCCTGGACAGGGAGGGAACACCGGGGAGCTGTTTTTT
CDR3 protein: CASSPGQGGNTGELFF

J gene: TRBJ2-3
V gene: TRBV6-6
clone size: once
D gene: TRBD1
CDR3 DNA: TGTGCCAGCAGTTCCGAGGGGGCTAGGAGAGGAGATACGCAGTATTTT
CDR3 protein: CASSSEGARRGDTQYF

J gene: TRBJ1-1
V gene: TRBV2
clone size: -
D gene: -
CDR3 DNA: TGTGCCAGCAGTAACCCCCGGGGGAGGAAGAACACTGAAGCTTTCTTT
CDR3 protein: CASSNPRGRKNTEAFF

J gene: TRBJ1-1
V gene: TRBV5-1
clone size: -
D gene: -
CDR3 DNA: TGCGCCAGCAGCTTGGTTGTGGCGAACACTGAAGCTTTCTTT
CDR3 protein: CASSLVVANTEAFF

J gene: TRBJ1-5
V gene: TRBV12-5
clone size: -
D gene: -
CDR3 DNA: TGTGCTAGTGGTTTGGTCGGAGGGACGCAGCCCCAGCATTTT
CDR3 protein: CASGLVGGTQPQHF

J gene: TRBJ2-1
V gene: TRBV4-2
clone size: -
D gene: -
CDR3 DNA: TGTGCCAGCAGCCAAGTCCTTAGGGAGTGGGACAATGAGCAGTTCTTC
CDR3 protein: CASSQVLREWDNEQFF

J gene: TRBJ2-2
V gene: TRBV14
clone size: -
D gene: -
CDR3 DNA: TGTGCCAGCAGCCAAGACCGACTCGGGGAGCTGTTTTTT
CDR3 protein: CASSQDRLGELFF

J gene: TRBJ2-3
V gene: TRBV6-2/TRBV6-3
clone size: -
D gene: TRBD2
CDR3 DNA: TGTGCCAGCAGCCCCCAGCGGGGGGGCACAGATACGCAGTATTTT
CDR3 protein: CASSPQRGGTDTQYF

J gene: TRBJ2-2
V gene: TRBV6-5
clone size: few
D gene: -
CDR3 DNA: TGTGCCAGCAGCTACAGGGAGAACACCGGGGAGCTGTTTTTT
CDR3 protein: CASSYRENTGELFF

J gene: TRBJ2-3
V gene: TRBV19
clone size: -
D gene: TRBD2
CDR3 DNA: TGTGCCAGTACAGGGACTAGCGGGGAGAAGTTT
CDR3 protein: CASTGTSGEKF

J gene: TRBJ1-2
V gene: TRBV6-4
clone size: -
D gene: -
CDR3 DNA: TGTGCCAGCAGTGAAGGGGCTAACTATGGCTACACCTTC
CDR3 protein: CASSEGANYGYTF

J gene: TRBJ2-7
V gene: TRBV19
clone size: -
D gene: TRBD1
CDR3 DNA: TGTGCCAGTAGTCCGACCGGGGACAGGGGGTACGAGCAGTACTTC
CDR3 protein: CASSPTGDRGYEQYF